These 13 T cell receptor beta chains were all obtained from the same sample, sequenced in a study of CD8 T cells in ankylosing spondylitis. Via MiXCR, TCRdb re-called the 5' RACE reads, giving one row per CDR3 protein. The data contain more than 150,000 distinct CDR3 sequences, over 10% of them singletons. The sample comprised blood, either unsorted or a sorted T cell fraction (not recorded which). These receptors all stem from a female donor with ankylosing spondylitis or in good health (not recorded which).

This clonotype has a count of ten or more. The CDR3 sequence is CASSATLDYGYTF. The CDR3 DNA is TGTGCCAGCAGCGCGACCCTCGACTATGGCTACACCTTC. The gene calls are TRBV12-3 or TRBV12-4 and TRBJ1-2, with D uncertain. The CDR3 has 13 residues. Deletions cut 6 bases from V and 3 bases from J, with 11 bases between.

The chain has TRBV27 and TRBJ2-7; 9 bases match TRBD2. The CDR3 covers 14 residues. The V gene end was trimmed by 4 bases and the J gene end by 4 bases; junction bases not matched to a gene: 5. Germline V gene lookup returns CDR1 MNHEY and CDR2 SMNVEV (reference sequence). The CDR3 sequence: CASSYSGSGYEQYF. The DNA of the CDR3 is TGTGCCAGCAGTTATAGCGGGAGCGGTTACGAGCAGTACTTC.

The table lists this clonotype with a few counts. The chain combines TRBV7-9 with TRBJ2-7; TRBD2 matches at 7 bases. V gave up 5 bases and J gave up 6 bases; unmatched junction bases: 10. The CDR3 is made up of 14 amino acids. CDR1 SEHNR and CDR2 FQNEAQ come from the germline V gene (reference sequence). The CDR3 sequence is CASSVGGSTVEQYF. The CDR3 bases are TGTGCCAGCAGCGTCGGGGGGTCCACGGTCGAGCAGTACTTC.

In its sample, this clonotype was seen many times. The rearrangement joins TRBV3-1 to TRBJ2-1; D ambiguous. There are 21 residues in the CDR3. With 4 bases removed from V and 6 bases from J, the gap between germline ends came to 34 bases. Germline loops: CDR1 LGHDT, CDR2 YNNKEL (reference sequence). DNA of the CDR3: TGTGCCAGCAGCCCGCTCAACTCCACTTTTATCTGGGCGGTGGTGGGCAATGAGCAGTTCTTC. The encoded protein is CASSPLNSTFIWAVVGNEQFF.

This clonotype has more than one count but fewer than ten. This chain links TRBV28 with TRBJ2-7; D perhaps matches TRBD2 (5 bases). The CDR3 consists of 14 residues. Trimming removed 2 bases at V and 2 bases at J, with 10 bases between. The V gene's germline CDR1 is MDHEN and CDR2 SYDVKM. CDR3 region: CASSLDGVTYEQYF. The DNA of the CDR3 is TGTGCCAGCAGTTTAGACGGGGTAACCTACGAGCAGTACTTC.

This clonotype was seen repeatedly, ten times or more. The V gene is TRBV10-3, the J gene TRBJ2-3, with 12 bases matching TRBD2. The junction had 1 base not matched to a gene; V was cut back by 0 bases and J by 3 bases. Germline V gene lookup returns CDR1 ENHRY and CDR2 SYGVKD. There are 16 residues in the CDR3. The CDR3 DNA reads as TGTGCCATCAGTGAGTCGACTAGCGGGAGAACAGATACGCAGTATTTT. It translates to CAISESTSGRTDTQYF.

The chain carries TRBV24-1 and TRBJ2-7; no clear D. The germline CDR1 and CDR2 sequences are KGHDR and SFDVKD. CDR3 size: 13 residues. V lost 3 bases and J 6 bases, leaving 11 bases between the germline ends. CDR3 protein: CATSDRRWGEQYF. The CDR3 DNA follows: TGTGCCACCAGTGATAGGCGTTGGGGCGAGCAGTACTTC.

This clonotype was counted at least ten times. The chain couples TRBV6-1 to TRBJ2-7, with 12 nucleotides matching TRBD2. After removal of 1 base from V and 2 bases from J, the junction contained 3 bases not matched to a gene. The CDR3 has 16 amino acids. Germline CDR1 and CDR2: MNHNS and SASEGT. The CDR3 DNA sequence: TGTGCCAGCAGTGAAGATCCTAGCGGGAGGGCCTACGAGCAGTACTTC. Residues: CASSEDPSGRAYEQYF.

With respect to this clonotype: A read error may be the cause here, since a much bigger clone is one base away. V and J are TRBV20-1 and TRBJ1-6; TRBD1 matches 7 bases. Germline V gene data show CDR1 as DFQATT and CDR2 as SNEGSKA (reference sequence). The CDR3 totals 16 residues. DNA of the CDR3: TGCAGTGCTAGTCCCCTCCAGGGGGTGGCTAATCCACCCCTCCACTTT. Protein: CSASPLQGVANPPLHF.

This clonotype was observed many times. The chain combines TRBV7-9 with TRBJ2-3; 9 positions match TRBD2. V was clipped by 5 bases and J by 3 bases; unmatched bases: 3. This CDR3 comprises 14 residues. CDR1 and CDR2 (germline): SEHNR, FQNEAQ (reference sequence). The CDR3 here is CASSRLADTDTQYF. Written as DNA, the CDR3 is TGTGCCAGCAGCCGACTAGCGGATACAGATACGCAGTATTTT.

This clonotype turned up a few times. The rearrangement uses TRBV5-1 and TRBJ2-7; the D gene is possibly TRBD2 (6 bases). The CDR3 sequence is 15 residues long. CDR1 is SGHRS, CDR2 YFSETQ, per germline. V lost 1 base and J 6 bases, leaving 17 bases between the germline ends. The CDR3 region has the DNA TGCGCCAGCAGCTTGAGGGACTCACCTCCTGCCGAGCAGTACTTC. Protein: CASSLRDSPPAEQYF.

This clonotype was seen ten or more times. The chain links TRBV5-1 to TRBJ1-1; a possible D gene is TRBD1 (5 bases). Germline V gives CDR1 SGHRS, CDR2 YFSETQ. This CDR3 region has 14 residues. Trimming took off 0 bases at V and 3 bases at J, with 9 bases between the two ends. CDR3 DNA: TGCGCCAGCAGCTTGGATTGGGGGGACACTGAAGCTTTCTTT. It translates to CASSLDWGDTEAFF.

This clonotype was picked up many times. This chain uses TRBV24-1 with TRBJ1-2; D perhaps matches TRBD1 (5 bases). Germline values: CDR1 KGHDR, CDR2 SFDVKD. The V end lost 4 bases, the J end lost 2 bases, and 10 bases lay between the germline ends. This CDR3 has 14 residues. The CDR3 sequence is CATSDSGLNYGYTF. Here the CDR3 DNA reads TGTGCCACCAGTGACTCGGGACTGAACTATGGCTACACCTTC.